Listed below are T cell receptor beta chains from one sample, sequenced in a study of CXCR3-negative and CXCR3-positive naive CD8 T cells. TCRdb reprocessed the 5' RACE reads and reports one entry per CDR3 protein, with no DNA. In total, the table holds about 89,000 distinct CDR3 sequences. The sequencing input was naive CXCR3+ CD8+ T cells from blood. The receptors derive from a human donor in good health. Some clones in this sample may be carry-over from other donors' samples. Both conserved end residues are part of each CDR3.

j_gene,v_gene,CDR3aa
TRBJ2-1,TRBV29-1,CSATGGGYNEQFF
TRBJ2-7,TRBV7-9,CASSLLDVEQYF
TRBJ2-7,TRBV15,CATSRSPRENISYEQYF
TRBJ1-6,TRBV4-2,CASSQRDRVISPLHF
TRBJ2-7,TRBV29-1,CSVEGGKSYEQYF
TRBJ1-5,TRBV7-8,CASSLWGESNQPQHF
TRBJ1-5,TRBV4-3,CASSQDVWGTQPQHF
TRBJ2-7,TRBV28,CASSRSGSPYEQYF
TRBJ2-5,TRBV7-9,CASSYLREQRTETQYF
TRBJ2-3,TRBV4-2,CASSQSMSDTQYF
TRBJ2-2,TRBV27,CASSLGSFPGELFF
TRBJ2-2,TRBV28,CASSVRVSGELFF
TRBJ2-3,TRBV7-7,CASSKSGTDTQYF
TRBJ1-2,TRBV15,CATEEGGGYGYTF
TRBJ2-7,TRBV4-1,CASSQPSGTGSYEQYF
TRBJ2-7,TRBV2,CASSSLTGVVNEQYF
TRBJ2-5,TRBV4-1,CASSQDHVGFQETQYF
TRBJ2-2,TRBV28,CASSLFRGSTGELFF
TRBJ1-5,TRBV7-9,CASSPGPAQPQHF
TRBJ2-1,TRBV20-1,CSARSRGGRIYEQFF